The 11 T cell receptor beta chains below all came from one sample that was sequenced in a study of radiotherapy plus CTLA-4 blockade in lung cancer. This table comes from immunoSEQ multiplex PCR, and its TCRdb copy is limited to in-frame clones, with some not included. The data hold approximately 50,000 clones, with approximately 86% observed a single time. The source material was peripheral blood, sampled from a patient treated with radiotherapy plus ipilimumab. All receptors come from a human donor with non-small cell lung cancer that progressed on radiotherapy plus ipilimumab. Some clones in this sample may be carry-over from other donors' samples.

This rearrangement joins TRBV12-5 to TRBJ1-2, with D perhaps TRBD1 (5 bases). The CDR3 sequence is 13 residues long. Germline V gene sequence: CDR1 LGHNT, CDR2 FRNRAP. V shed 6 bases and J shed 6 bases, with 14 bases lying between them. The CDR3 protein is CASGKGFSDGYTF. The CDR3 bases are TGTGCTAGTGGCAAGGGGTTCTCGGATGGCTACACCTTC. Based on the CDR3 plus reference TRBV12-5 and TRBJ1-2, the full variable domain is DARVTQTPRHKVTEMGQEVTMRCQPILGHNTVFWYRQTMMQGLELLAYFRNRAPLDDSGMPKDRFSAEMPDATLATLKIQPSEPRDSAVYFCASGKGFSDGYTFGSGTRLTVV.

This chain joins TRBV14 and TRBJ2-7, with D perhaps matching TRBD1 (5 bases). V was shortened by 1 base and J by 4 bases, with 17 bases between the two germline ends. The CDR3 runs to 16 residues. Germline assignment: CDR1 SGHDN and CDR2 FVKESK. The CDR3 loop is CASSQAPAGNRYEQYF. CDR3 coding DNA: TGTGCCAGCAGCCAAGCTCCGGCAGGGAATCGGTACGAGCAGTACTTC.

There are a few counts of this clone. The V gene is TRBV11-2, the J gene TRBJ2-2, with unresolved D. The CDR3 extends over 13 amino acids. The germline CDR1 and CDR2 sequences are SGHAT and FQNNGV. With 2 bases removed from V and 8 bases from J, the gap between germline ends came to 9 bases. DNA for the CDR3: TGTGCCAGCAGCTTAATTGCGGCGGGGGAGCTGTTTTTT. Its protein product is CASSLIAAGELFF.

The chain employs TRBV9 and TRBJ1-1, with D maybe TRBD1 (5 bases). V was clipped by 6 bases and J by 0 bases, with 12 bases between them. Looked up from germline, CDR1 is SGDLS and CDR2 is YYNGEE. The CDR3 consists of 14 residues. This chain's CDR3 is CASNYAGMNTEAFF. CDR3 nucleotide sequence: TGTGCCAGCAACTACGCAGGGATGAACACTGAAGCTTTCTTT.

This chain connects TRBV7-9 to TRBJ2-3; 9 nucleotides agree with TRBD1. Germline CDR1 SEHNR, CDR2 FQNEAQ (reference sequence). Trimming removed 8 bases from V and 2 bases from J; junction bases left unmatched: 5. This CDR3 comprises 14 residues. The CDR3 sequence: CASWRDRVTDTQYF. DNA of the CDR3: TGTGCCAGCTGGAGGGACAGGGTCACAGATACGCAGTATTTT.

The J gene is TRBJ1-1, the V gene TRBV28; D is unclear. CDR3 length: 15 amino acids. The V end lost 3 bases, the J end lost 5 bases, and 16 bases lay between the germline ends. Per the germline V gene, CDR1 is MDHEN and CDR2 is SYDVKM. The CDR3 DNA is TGTGCCAGCAGTTTGTTTCCCCGCGAGGTTACTGAAGCTTTCTTT. This sequence encodes CASSLFPREVTEAFF.

This rearrangement joins TRBV2 to TRBJ1-4, with a tentative D call TRBD1 (6 bases). Germline CDR1 is SNHLY and CDR2 is FYNNEI. V dropped 5 bases and J dropped 6 bases, with 13 bases sitting between them. This CDR3 has 14 amino acids. In DNA, the CDR3 is TGTGCCAGCAGTCTAGACAGGTTTCATGAAAAACTGTTTTTT. Translated: CASSLDRFHEKLFF.

The rearrangement uses TRBV10-3 and TRBJ1-3; 11 nucleotides align to TRBD1. This CDR3 is built from 14 residues. The V gene's germline CDR1 is ENHRY and CDR2 SYGVKD. V lost 6 bases and J lost 5; bases outside the gene matches: 3. CDR3 residues: CAIRGQGVRNTIYF. Here the CDR3 DNA reads TGTGCCATCAGGGGACAGGGGGTGAGAAACACCATATATTTT.

V is TRBV19 and J is TRBJ2-7; 10 nucleotides agree with TRBD2. This CDR3 region has 15 residues. The germline CDR1 and CDR2 sequences are LNHDA and SQIVND (reference sequence). The V and J ends lost 3 bases and 5 bases, in that order; junction bases with no gene match: 7. Here the CDR3 reads CASSIISGGSNEQYF. The DNA for the CDR3 is TGTGCCAGTAGTATTATTAGCGGGGGGTCAAACGAGCAGTACTTC.

The rearrangement uses TRBV28 and TRBJ1-2; D remains unclear. CDR1 is MDHEN and CDR2 is SYDVKM in the germline V gene. The CDR3 sequence is 12 residues long. V was trimmed by 8 bases and J by 8 bases, leaving 15 bases between them. This chain's CDR3 is CASRSSEGGYTF. CDR3 DNA: TGTGCCAGCCGGAGTAGTGAGGGCGGCTACACCTTC.

The chain combines TRBV9 with TRBJ2-7, with 12 bases that match TRBD2. V shed 4 bases and J 3 bases; nucleotides not matched to a gene: 8. There are 16 residues in the CDR3. CDR1 is SGDLS, CDR2 YYNGEE, per germline. The CDR3 nucleotides read TGTGCCAGCAGCCCCCGGACTAGCGGGGTCCTCTACGAGCAGTACTTC. This gives the protein CASSPRTSGVLYEQYF. The full variable domain, rest sourced from reference TRBV9 and TRBJ2-7, is DSGVTQTPKHLITATGQRVTLRCSPRSGDLSVYWYQQSLDQGLQFLIQYYNGEERAKGNILERFSAQQFPDLHSELNLSSLELGDSALYFCASSPRTSGVLYEQYFGPGTRLTVT.